The table lists the clone carrying this T cell receptor (beta chain) with a few counts. Its matching antigen is unknown. This record comes from a study of beta chain features in type 1 diabetes. The study, taken as a whole, reports: Among patients with Type 1 diabetes, TCRB CDR3s were moderately but significantly shorter in every one of the four CD4+ subsets.

The V and J ends lost 4 bases and 6 bases, in that order; junction bases with no gene match: 12. The germline CDR1 and CDR2 sequences are LNHDA and SQIVND (reference sequence). CDR3 length: 16 amino acids. Every single donor gave one heparinised blood draw, and these averaged about 100 mL. Naive, central memory, regulatory and stem cell-like memory cells within the CD4+ compartment were sorted using CD45RO/CCR7/CD25/CD127/CD95/CD27. Isolated RNA was reverse transcribed in full, so expressed TCRB transcripts were sequenced. Produced via immunoSEQ multiplex PCR; TCRdb's table is partial and in-frame only. Here the sample spans roughly 160,000 clones, around 8% being singletons.

V usage is TRBV19 and J usage is TRBJ2-1; 7 bases are a match to TRBD1. Input material: central memory CD4+ T cells from blood. This receptor was identified in a woman younger than 30 with type 1 diabetes. The DNA of the CDR3 is TGTGCCAGTAGTAGAGGACAGCGCTCAGGGGGCAATGAGCAGTTCTTC. Encoded protein: CASSRGQRSGGNEQFF.